This T cell receptor (beta chain) emerged from a study of identifying expanded T cells in peripheral blood (dated by TCRdb to between 2017 and 2020). For context, the study as a whole: Separate aliquots of the same genomic DNA pool were sequenced to produce technical replicates, and four replicates were compared in pairs. The study at large found these results: About 1.1 differentially abundant clones were flagged by the binomial model between technical replicates, whereas about 15 and 18 were flagged over approximately two weeks and four weeks, respectively. Variance in clone template counts between two-week samples significantly increased with total template count across all healthy donors. Both the number of clones called differentially abundant and the false-positive rate were significantly reduced by the beta-binomial model across all healthy-donor time intervals. The authors expected biological variance in healthy repertoires might increase further over much longer intervals such as months to years.

A word on this clone: Its antigen has not been determined. Base qualities were left out, and no much larger clone turns up one base away.

During the collection period, no infections or other immune events were recorded for the healthy donors. Healthy-donor blood repertoires served as a training cohort to calibrate time-dependent variance in a beta-binomial model of T-cell clone differential abundance. The training cohort included about ten healthy donors, of whom 3 were female and 7 were male. An age range of about 25 to 64 years, with an average of about 45 years, was recorded for the donors. Whole blood was collected from each healthy donor at three time points spaced 2 to 3 weeks apart and obtained from a commercial supplier. For immunosequencing, genomic DNA was extracted from whole blood that had not been sorted. The immunoSEQ Assay, which uses bias-controlled multiplex PCR amplification of genomic DNA, was used to profile TCRbeta CDR3 regions. The study's processing was this. The absolute abundance of each unique TCRbeta CDR3 region was quantified after sequences were collapsed and filtered. Two models were used to test differential abundance: a binomial model (Fisher-equivalent) and a beta-binomial model that adds time-dependent variance fitted from healthy donors. Clones with fewer than 5 combined templates were removed, and differential abundance was called for clones with a Benjamini-Hochberg FDR below 0.01. In the beta-binomial model, variance was expressed as a function of the total template count across the two samples, in the form v = (b*log(k)+a)^2. The table was pulled from immuneACCESS by TCRdb, which kept in-frame rearrangements only. Such tables lose some clones; where checked, under half of the loss comes from unresolved V genes, and the rest has no known cause. V, J and clone size reflect that table, while D and trimming were determined from the DNA. This sample has roughly 100,000 clones in its table, and about nine tenths of those were observed once. Together, the top ten hold about 4.2% of the sample.

The germline V gene supplies CDR1 MDHEN and CDR2 SYDVKM. The cysteine opens and the phenylalanine closes a CDR3 of 13 amino acids. Solely the CDR3 DNA is kept, with 39 bases framed from the first base. Cut back by 3 bases and 7 bases, the V and J ends lie 10 bases apart. The sequencing input was blood. The rearrangement joined TRBV28 to TRBJ2-1, with no D gene named confidently. This receptor was taken from a person between 18 and 75 years old in good health. The CDR3 region: CASSFRPNNEQFF. The bases read TGTGCCAGCAGTTTCCGACCTAATAATGAGCAGTTCTTC.